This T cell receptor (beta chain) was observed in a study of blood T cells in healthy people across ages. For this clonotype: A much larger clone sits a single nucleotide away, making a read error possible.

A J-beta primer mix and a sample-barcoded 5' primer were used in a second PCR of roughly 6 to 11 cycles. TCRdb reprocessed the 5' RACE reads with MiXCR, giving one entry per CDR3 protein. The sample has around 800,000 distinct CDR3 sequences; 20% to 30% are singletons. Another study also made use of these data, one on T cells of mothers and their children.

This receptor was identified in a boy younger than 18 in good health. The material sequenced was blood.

In DNA, the CDR3 is TGTGCCAGCTCACCGACAGGGGCCGGCCACACCTTC. Translation: CASSPTGAGHTF. The chain has TRBV18 and TRBJ1-2, with 8 bases fitting TRBD1. The CDR3 sequence is 12 residues long. The germline gives CDR1 KGHSH, CDR2 LQKENI. V was pared by 3 bases and J by 12 bases, with 6 bases of the junction left unmatched.